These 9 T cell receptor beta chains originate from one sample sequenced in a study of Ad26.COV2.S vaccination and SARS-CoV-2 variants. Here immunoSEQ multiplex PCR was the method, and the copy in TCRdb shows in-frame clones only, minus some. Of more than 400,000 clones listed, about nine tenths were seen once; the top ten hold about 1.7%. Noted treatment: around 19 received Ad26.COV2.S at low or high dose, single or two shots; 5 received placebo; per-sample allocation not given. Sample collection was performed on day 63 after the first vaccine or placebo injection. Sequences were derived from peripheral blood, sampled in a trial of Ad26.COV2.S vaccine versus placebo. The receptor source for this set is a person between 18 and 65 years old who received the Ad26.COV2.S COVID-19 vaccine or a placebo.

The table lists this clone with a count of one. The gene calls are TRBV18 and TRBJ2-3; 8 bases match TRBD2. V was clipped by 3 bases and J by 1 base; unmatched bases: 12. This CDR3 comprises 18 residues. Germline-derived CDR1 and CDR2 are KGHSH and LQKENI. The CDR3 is CASSPMGTEAGGTDTQYF. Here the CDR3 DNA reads TGTGCCAGCTCACCCATGGGAACAGAAGCGGGGGGCACAGATACGCAGTATTTT.

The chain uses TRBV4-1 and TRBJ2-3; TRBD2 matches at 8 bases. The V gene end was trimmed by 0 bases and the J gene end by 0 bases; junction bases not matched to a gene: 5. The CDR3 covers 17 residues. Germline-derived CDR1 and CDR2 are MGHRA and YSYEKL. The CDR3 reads CASSQETRGGSTDTQYF. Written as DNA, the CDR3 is TGCGCCAGCAGCCAAGAGACACGGGGGGGTAGCACAGATACGCAGTATTTT.

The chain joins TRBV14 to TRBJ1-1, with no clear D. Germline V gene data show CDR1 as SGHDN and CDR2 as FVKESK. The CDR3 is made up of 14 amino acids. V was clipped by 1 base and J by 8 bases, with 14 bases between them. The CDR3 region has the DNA TGTGCCAGCAGCCAAGGACATCCCCGGTGGGAAGCTTTCTTT. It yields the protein CASSQGHPRWEAFF.

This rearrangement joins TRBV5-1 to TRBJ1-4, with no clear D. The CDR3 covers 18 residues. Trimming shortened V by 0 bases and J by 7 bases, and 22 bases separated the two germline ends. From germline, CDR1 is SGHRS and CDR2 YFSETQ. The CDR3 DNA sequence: TGCGCCAGCAGCTTGGAGGGTGTGCTGGAGGAAGGTGGTGAAAAACTGTTTTTT. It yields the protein CASSLEGVLEEGGEKLFF.

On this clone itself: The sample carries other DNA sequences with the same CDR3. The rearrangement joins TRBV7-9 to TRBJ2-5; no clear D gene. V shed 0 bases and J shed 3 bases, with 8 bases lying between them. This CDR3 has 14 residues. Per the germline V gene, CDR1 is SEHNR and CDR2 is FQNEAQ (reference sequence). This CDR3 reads CASSLAGGKETQYF. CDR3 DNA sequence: TGTGCCAGCAGCTTAGCGGGCGGTAAAGAGACCCAGTACTTC.

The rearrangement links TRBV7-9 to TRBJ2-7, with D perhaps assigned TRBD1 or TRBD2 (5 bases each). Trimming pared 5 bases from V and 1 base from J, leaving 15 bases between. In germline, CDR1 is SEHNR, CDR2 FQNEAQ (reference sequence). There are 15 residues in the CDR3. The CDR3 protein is CASSRFSGSSYEQYF. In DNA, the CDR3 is TGTGCCAGCAGCCGTTTTTCAGGGAGTTCCTACGAGCAGTACTTC.

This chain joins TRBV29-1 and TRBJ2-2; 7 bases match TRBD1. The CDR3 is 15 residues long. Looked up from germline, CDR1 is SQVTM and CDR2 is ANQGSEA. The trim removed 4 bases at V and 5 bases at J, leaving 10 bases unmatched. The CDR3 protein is CSVAGRDRATGELFF. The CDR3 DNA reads TGCAGCGTTGCCGGTCGGGACAGAGCTACCGGGGAGCTGTTTTTT.

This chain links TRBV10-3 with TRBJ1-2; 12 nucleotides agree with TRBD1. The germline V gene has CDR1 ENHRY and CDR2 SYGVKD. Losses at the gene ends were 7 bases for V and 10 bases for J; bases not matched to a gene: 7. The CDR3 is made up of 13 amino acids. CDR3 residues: CAIISGTGGFYTF. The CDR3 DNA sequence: TGTGCCATCATATCCGGGACAGGGGGCTTCTACACCTTC.

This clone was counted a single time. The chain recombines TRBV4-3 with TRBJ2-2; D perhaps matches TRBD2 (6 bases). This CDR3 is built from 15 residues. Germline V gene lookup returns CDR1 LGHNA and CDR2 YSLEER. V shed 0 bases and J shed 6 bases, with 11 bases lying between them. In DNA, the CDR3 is TGCGCCAGCAGCCAAGATAGCTGGGGGGCCGGGGAGCTGTTTTTT. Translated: CASSQDSWGAGELFF.